Detailed here is one TCR beta chain. This clonotype was picked up a small number of times. Its antigen target is currently unknown. There are no base qualities to consult, and no much larger clone falls within one base. The method was PCR. Reads for this sample came from a NextSeq 500. Preparation of bulk TCR libraries followed a previously described approach, with the TCR primers listed in Table S5. Purification of total RNA was performed with the Qiagen AllPrep DNA/RNA kit. Before analysis, reads from multiple sequencing runs of the same library were pooled. Processing in the source paper ran as follows. Reads were retained only if their TCR constant sequence matched exactly, and those retained reads were trimmed to 150 nt and grouped according to their 12-nt molecular barcodes. Reads in each barcode group were sub-clustered using a 15% Levenshtein threshold, and a quality-weighted consensus sequence was built for each RNA molecule. Non-functional sequences were filtered out, along with any lower-count sequence sitting one edit away from another sequence. Based on fitting two negative binomial distributions, any barcode sub-cluster with under 20% of the maximum read count was discarded. The public reads were quality trimmed at Q25 with fastp and then assembled into clones with MiXCR by TCRdb, keeping productive beta chains. Rows are unified per CDR3 protein, each entry keeping the most common DNA and genes. It is TCRdb's table, rather than the study itself, that gives the V and J calls and clone size. This sample holds hundreds of thousands of distinct CDR3 sequences; 25% were observed only once. Of the sample, 0.78% falls within the top ten clones.

This specimen belongs to a study of molecular identifiers for immune sequencing clone quantification (dated by TCRdb to 2017 to 2018). For the wider study: In a replicate experiment, RNA from 20,000 or 100,000 naive CD8 T cells was split into five aliquots, four of which were sequenced. This methods study benchmarked molecular-identifier clustering-based TCR repertoire sequencing (MIDCIRS) and TCR RNA copy counting, using CD8 T cells to do so.

General conclusions and limits of the study: When barcode sub-clustering was not used, chimeric consensus sequences inflated TCR diversity, with chimeras reaching as high as 47%. In CMV-specific effector cells, clones with more than 20 RNA copies accounted for over 97% of molecules, whereas in naive cells such clones accounted for under 1%. Highly expanded clone sizes could be underestimated if identical TCR molecules share a barcode. Modeling estimated about three recovered TCR RNA copies per cell, compared with about ten by digital PCR, which implies 30% to 35% capture efficiency. Even against a background of one million naive CD8 T cells, spiked-in Jurkat TCR RNA amounting to a single cell's worth was reported to be detectable. The naive libraries included spiked-in Jurkat TCR RNA (10 copies' worth), and this Jurkat TCR RNA is not part of the donor repertoire.

Libraries of naive CD8 T cells were generated from about 21,000 to 970,000 sorted cells, with 10%, 30% or 50% of the purified RNA used. Naive CD8 T cells, defined as CD8+CD4-CCR7+CD45RA+, were FACS-sorted into RLT Plus buffer on a BD FACSAria II. To test detection sensitivity, Jurkat RNA equivalent to under 12 TCR copies was spiked into samples of roughly 18,000-1,000,000 naive CD8 T cells. CD8 T cells were enriched using RosetteSep CD8+ T Cell Enrichment Cocktail and Ficoll-Paque, and the enriched cells then underwent ACK red cell lysis. The receptor was isolated from a human donor in good health. Some libraries in this study had Jurkat cell RNA spiked in. Sample: naive CD8+ T cells from blood, with Jurkat cell RNA spiked in. Read against the paper, the sample's cell subset or site label means: FACS-sorted CD8+CD4-CCR7+CD45RA+ naive T cells.

The DNA sequence is given as TGTGCCAGCAGTCTTCTCCGGACTAGCGGGGACGGCACCGGGGAGCTGTTTTTT. Protein translation: CASSLLRTSGDGTGELFF. This chain joins TRBV27 to TRBJ2-2; 12 middle bases align to TRBD2. Reading the germline V gene (reference sequence) gives CDR1 MNHEY and CDR2 SMNVEV. V has 5 bases trimmed and J has 4 bases trimmed; junction bases matching no gene number 11. The CDR3 goes from the cysteine to the phenylalanine over 18 residues. Only the CDR3 DNA stays, 54 bases, in frame from base 1.